This passage covers 22 T cell receptor beta chains from one sample sequenced in a study of blood T cell repertoires in COVID-19. Libraries were prepared by immunoSEQ multiplex PCR; TCRdb keeps only in-frame clonotypes and omits some of them. The sample records some 190,000 clones, roughly 88% being singletons. The sequenced sample consisted of peripheral blood. Receptors originate from an elderly man with COVID-19, enrolled during active disease.

CDR3 nucleotides: TGTGCCAGCAGTGACCAGGGACAGCGAAATCAGCCCCAGCATTTT. Protein sequence: CASSDQGQRNQPQHF. The V call is TRBV2, the J call TRBJ1-5, with 7 bases identical to TRBD1. J lost 4 bases, V lost 3 bases, and 6 bases had no gene match. The CDR3 is made up of 15 amino acids. Per the germline V gene, CDR1 is SNHLY and CDR2 is FYNNEI.

V is TRBV19 and J is TRBJ2-1, with TRBD2 as a possible D gene (6 bases). Germline V gene sequence: CDR1 LNHDA, CDR2 SQIVND (reference sequence). CDR3 length equals 14 residues. V lost 7 bases and J lost 4, with 14 bases in between. The CDR3 here is CASMEGYGYNEQFF. The CDR3 DNA reads as TGTGCCAGTATGGAGGGTTATGGATACAATGAGCAGTTCTTC.

The V call is TRBV5-1, the J call TRBJ1-2; a possible D gene is TRBD1 (6 bases). Germline V gene lookup returns CDR1 SGHRS and CDR2 YFSETQ. V lost 4 bases and J lost 5, with 18 bases in between. The CDR3 has 15 residues. The chain's CDR3 is CASSPRTAPDYGYTF. CDR3 DNA: TGCGCCAGCAGCCCGAGGACAGCGCCGGATTATGGCTACACCTTC.

This chain joins TRBV29-1 and TRBJ2-7, with D perhaps TRBD1 (6 bases). From germline, CDR1 is SQVTM and CDR2 ANQGSEA. V gave up 6 bases and J gave up 2 bases, with 11 bases separating them. The CDR3 is made up of 12 amino acids. In DNA form, the CDR3 reads TGCAGCGTCCAACGGGACACCTACGAGCAGTACTTC. This codes for CSVQRDTYEQYF.

The chain links TRBV6-5 to TRBJ1-5; D is unresolved. Per germline, CDR1 MNHEY and CDR2 SVGAGI. The V end lost 0 bases, the J end lost 6 bases, and 6 bases lay between the germline ends. The CDR3 length is 13 residues. CDR3 in DNA: TGTGCCAGCAGTTACTCGAACGGTCAGCCCCAGCATTTT. This encodes CASSYSNGQPQHF.

This clone was recorded a few times. The chain joins TRBV9 to TRBJ1-2; D might be TRBD1 (6 bases). Trimming stripped 4 bases from V and 1 base from J, with 11 bases between. The CDR3 length is 14 residues. In germline, CDR1 is SGDLS, CDR2 YYNGEE. In nucleotides, the CDR3 is TGTGCCAGCAGCCCCGGCAGGGGTAACTATGGCTACACCTTC. Translating it yields CASSPGRGNYGYTF.

This chain connects TRBV19 to TRBJ2-1; weak D call: TRBD2 (6 bases). CDR1 and CDR2 from the germline V gene are LNHDA and SQIVND (reference sequence). With 4 bases removed from V and 3 bases from J, the gap between germline ends came to 16 bases. The CDR3 runs to 16 residues. CDR3 sequence reads: CASSTPPSVFYNEQFF. In DNA form, the CDR3 reads TGTGCCAGTAGTACCCCCCCTAGCGTATTCTACAATGAGCAGTTCTTC.

The V and J genes are TRBV11-2 and TRBJ2-1; perhaps TRBD1 as D (5 bases). Germline lookup yields CDR1 SGHAT and CDR2 FQNNGV. The V end was cut by 7 bases, the J end by 3 bases, with 13 bases between. The CDR3 runs to 14 residues. The CDR3, as DNA: TGTGCCAGCAAACCAGGGCTGGGCTACAATGAGCAGTTCTTC. Its protein is CASKPGLGYNEQFF.

J is TRBJ2-1 and V is TRBV11-2; D might be TRBD2 (5 bases). Germline-derived CDR1 and CDR2 are SGHAT and FQNNGV. The CDR3 sequence is 13 residues long. V lost 4 bases, J lost 10 bases, and 14 bases lay in between. CDR3 region: CASSSRTAFEQFF. The CDR3 coding sequence is TGTGCCAGCAGCTCTAGGACTGCCTTCGAGCAGTTCTTC.

The V and J genes are TRBV9 and TRBJ1-2; tentative D call: TRBD1 (5 bases). The V and J ends lost 0 bases and 4 bases respectively, with 13 bases between them. The CDR3 has 15 residues. Per germline, CDR1 SGDLS and CDR2 YYNGEE. This CDR3 reads CASSVGGEFSYGYTF. CDR3 DNA sequence: TGTGCCAGCAGCGTAGGGGGGGAGTTCTCCTATGGCTACACCTTC.

This chain's CDR3 is CASSFAPTSGSPQETQYF. CDR3 in DNA: TGCGCCAGCAGCTTCGCCCCTACTAGCGGCTCCCCTCAAGAGACCCAGTACTTC. The gene calls are TRBV5-1 and TRBJ2-5; 8 bases fit TRBD2. The V and J ends lost 2 bases and 2 bases, in that order; junction bases with no gene match: 14. Germline V gene lookup returns CDR1 SGHRS and CDR2 YFSETQ. CDR3 size: 18 residues.

The chain joins TRBV3-1 (or the pseudogene TRBV3-2) to TRBJ2-1, with D perhaps matching TRBD1 (6 bases). In germline, CDR1 is LGHDT, CDR2 YNNKEL (reference sequence). CDR3 length: 19 residues. Trimming pared 2 bases from V and 5 bases from J, leaving 25 bases between. This chain's CDR3 is CASSQLPPRRGPNHNEQFF. The CDR3 nucleotides read TGTGCCAGCAGCCAACTACCCCCCCGCAGGGGCCCAAACCACAATGAGCAGTTCTTC.

The gene calls are TRBV5-1 and TRBJ2-3; 8 bases fit TRBD2. The CDR3 is 14 amino acids. Germline V gene data show CDR1 as SGHRS and CDR2 as YFSETQ. Germline trimming cut 8 bases from V and 4 bases from J; bases unmatched to any gene: 9. The CDR3 sequence is CASAEGLDSDTQYF. As DNA, the CDR3 is TGCGCCAGTGCTGAGGGACTAGACTCAGATACGCAGTATTTT.

This chain uses TRBV19 with TRBJ1-6; D perhaps matches TRBD1 (6 bases). The germline V gene encodes CDR1 LNHDA and CDR2 SQIVND (reference sequence). This CDR3 is 15 amino acids long. The germline V and J ends were trimmed by 6 bases and 0 bases, with 9 bases remaining between them. DNA for the CDR3: TGTGCCAGTAGGGGGGCCCGCTCCTATAATTCACCCCTCCACTTT. Translating gives CASRGARSYNSPLHF.

The V call is TRBV18, the J call TRBJ1-3; D call uncertain. Germline loops: CDR1 KGHSH, CDR2 LQKENI. CDR3 size: 15 residues. The ends were cut back, 3 bases at V and 0 bases at J, with 9 bases in the middle. The CDR3 loop is CASSPPGISGNTIYF. The CDR3 region has the DNA TGTGCCAGCTCACCTCCCGGGATCTCTGGAAACACCATATATTTT. Combining the CDR3 with reference TRBV18 and TRBJ1-3 gives the whole variable domain NAGVMQNPRHLVRRRGQEARLRCSPMKGHSHVYWYRQLPEEGLKFMVYLQKENIIDESGMPKERFSAEFPKEGPSILRIQQVVRGDSAAYFCASSPPGISGNTIYFGEGSWLTVV.

V and J are TRBV24-1 and TRBJ1-5, with 7 bases aligning to TRBD1. Germline values: CDR1 KGHDR, CDR2 SFDVKD. This CDR3 has 15 residues. J was trimmed by 2 bases and V by 4 bases; bases with no gene match: 4. The CDR3 nucleotides are TGTGCCACCAGTGAGGCAACAGGGGGCAATCAGCCCCAGCATTTT. Protein: CATSEATGGNQPQHF.

The chain employs TRBV11-3 and TRBJ2-7; unclear D gene. Germline V CDR1 and CDR2: SGHNT, YENEEA. Trimming removed 3 bases from V and 4 bases from J, with 10 bases in between. The CDR3 runs to 13 residues. The chain's CDR3 is CASSLFSNYEQYF. CDR3 DNA sequence: TGTGCCAGCAGCTTGTTTAGCAATTACGAGCAGTACTTC.

The rearrangement links TRBV13 to TRBJ1-2, with TRBD1 matching 9 bases. Trimming took 5 bases from V and 8 from J; bases not matched to a gene: 6. The CDR3 sequence is 13 residues long. Germline CDR1 is PRHDT and CDR2 is FYEKMQ (reference sequence). CDR3 coding DNA: TGTGCCAGCAGCCCGGGGACAGGGTACGGCTACACCTTC. It yields the protein CASSPGTGYGYTF.

As to this clone: This specimen includes other DNA sequences encoding the same CDR3. The chain employs TRBV7-9 and TRBJ2-1, with TRBD1 matching 9 bases. The V and J ends lost 5 bases and 4 bases, in that order; junction bases with no gene match: 6. The CDR3 runs to 15 residues. CDR1 is SEHNR, CDR2 FQNEAQ, per germline (reference sequence). This CDR3 is CASSQDRGNYNEQFF. The CDR3 region has the DNA TGTGCCAGCAGCCAAGACAGGGGGAATTACAATGAGCAGTTCTTC.

This chain links TRBV7-2 with TRBJ2-7, with a weak D call TRBD2 (7 bases). Trimming shortened V by 5 bases and J by 2 bases, and 13 bases separated the two germline ends. The CDR3 extends over 14 amino acids. Germline CDR1 is SGHTA and CDR2 is FQGNSA. The CDR3 nucleotides read TGTGCCAGCAGCGTCCGGCGGGGGCCCTACGAGCAGTACTTC. It is translated as CASSVRRGPYEQYF.

The chain joins TRBV18 to TRBJ2-7, with 7 bases fitting TRBD2. V trimming: 3 bases; J trimming: 3 bases; junction bases outside the gene matches: 5. CDR3 length: 14 residues. Per germline, CDR1 KGHSH and CDR2 LQKENI. Here the CDR3 reads CASSPSAGNYEQYF. The CDR3 bases are TGTGCCAGCTCACCCTCAGCGGGGAACTACGAGCAGTACTTC.

The chain recombines TRBV5-1 with TRBJ1-1; the D gene is possibly TRBD1 (5 bases). The V gene lost 3 bases and the J gene lost 6 bases, with 15 bases spanning the gap. This CDR3 spans 14 amino acids. Per the germline V gene, CDR1 is SGHRS and CDR2 is YFSETQ. The CDR3 sequence is CASSWGSVEPEAFF. The CDR3, as DNA: TGCGCCAGCAGCTGGGGCAGTGTTGAACCTGAAGCTTTCTTT.